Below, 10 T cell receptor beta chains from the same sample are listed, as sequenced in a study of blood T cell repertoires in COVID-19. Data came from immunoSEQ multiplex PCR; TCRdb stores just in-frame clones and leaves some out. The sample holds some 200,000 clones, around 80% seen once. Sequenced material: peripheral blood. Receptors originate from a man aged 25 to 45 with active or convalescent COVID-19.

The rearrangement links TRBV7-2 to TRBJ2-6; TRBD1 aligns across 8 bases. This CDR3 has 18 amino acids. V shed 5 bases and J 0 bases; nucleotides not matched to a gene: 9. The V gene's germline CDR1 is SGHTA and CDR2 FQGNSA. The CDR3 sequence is CASSRPGQVSSGANVLTF. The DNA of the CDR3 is TGTGCCAGCAGCCGCCCGGGACAGGTGTCCTCTGGGGCCAACGTCCTGACTTTC.

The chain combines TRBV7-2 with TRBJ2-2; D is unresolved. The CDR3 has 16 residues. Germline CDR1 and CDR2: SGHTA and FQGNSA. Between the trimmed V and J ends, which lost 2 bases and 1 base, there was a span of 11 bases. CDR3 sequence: CASSLNSPENTGELFF. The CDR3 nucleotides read TGTGCCAGCAGCTTAAACAGCCCGGAGAACACCGGGGAGCTGTTTTTT.

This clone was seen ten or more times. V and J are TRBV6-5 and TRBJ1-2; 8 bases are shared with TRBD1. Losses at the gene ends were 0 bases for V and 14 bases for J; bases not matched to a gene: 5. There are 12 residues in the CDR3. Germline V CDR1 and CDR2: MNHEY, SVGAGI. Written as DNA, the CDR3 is TGTGCCAGCAGTTACTCGCGGGACAGGTTAACCTTC. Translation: CASSYSRDRLTF.

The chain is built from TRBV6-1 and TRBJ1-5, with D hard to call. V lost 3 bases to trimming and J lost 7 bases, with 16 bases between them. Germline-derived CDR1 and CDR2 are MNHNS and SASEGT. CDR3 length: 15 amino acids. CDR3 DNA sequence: TGTGCCAGCAGTGAGGAGGGAGGGCCCTGGCAGCCCCAGCATTTT. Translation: CASSEEGGPWQPQHF.

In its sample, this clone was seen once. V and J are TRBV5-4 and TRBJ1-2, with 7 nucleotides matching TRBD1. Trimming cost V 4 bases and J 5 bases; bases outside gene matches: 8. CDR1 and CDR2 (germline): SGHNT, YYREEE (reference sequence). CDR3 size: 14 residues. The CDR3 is CASSPQGTVYGYTF. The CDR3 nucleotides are TGTGCCAGCAGCCCCCAGGGGACAGTTTATGGCTACACCTTC.

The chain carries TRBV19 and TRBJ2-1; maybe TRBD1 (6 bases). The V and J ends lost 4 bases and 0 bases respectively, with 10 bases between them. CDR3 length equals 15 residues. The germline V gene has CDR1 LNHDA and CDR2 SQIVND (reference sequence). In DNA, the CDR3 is TGTGCCAGTAGTAGAGAGACAGGCTCCTACAATGAGCAGTTCTTC. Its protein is CASSRETGSYNEQFF.

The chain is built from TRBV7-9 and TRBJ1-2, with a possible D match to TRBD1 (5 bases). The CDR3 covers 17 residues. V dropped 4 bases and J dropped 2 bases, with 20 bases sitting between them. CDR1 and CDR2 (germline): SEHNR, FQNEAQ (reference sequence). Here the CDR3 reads CASSSGDRATLNYGYTF. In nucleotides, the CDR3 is TGTGCCAGCAGCTCCGGAGACAGAGCAACCTTGAACTATGGCTACACCTTC.

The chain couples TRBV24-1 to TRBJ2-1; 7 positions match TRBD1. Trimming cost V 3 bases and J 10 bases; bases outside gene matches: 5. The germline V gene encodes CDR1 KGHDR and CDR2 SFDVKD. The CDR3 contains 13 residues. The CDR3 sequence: CATSDPTGVEQFF. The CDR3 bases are TGTGCCACCAGTGATCCAACAGGGGTAGAGCAGTTCTTC.

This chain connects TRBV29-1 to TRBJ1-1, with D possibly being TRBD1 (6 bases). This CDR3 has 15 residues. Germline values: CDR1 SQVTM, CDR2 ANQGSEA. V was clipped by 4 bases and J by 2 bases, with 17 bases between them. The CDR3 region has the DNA TGCAGCGTTGGATTTAGGGGGGGACCCAACACTGAAGCTTTCTTT. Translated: CSVGFRGGPNTEAFF.

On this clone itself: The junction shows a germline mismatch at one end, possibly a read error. The CDR3 DNA reads TGTGCCAGTAATATAGGGGGCGCTGAAGCTTTCTTT. Its translation is CASNIGGAEAFF. The chain uses TRBV19 and TRBJ1-1, with 7 bases that match TRBD1. The CDR3 length is 12 residues. Germline V CDR1 and CDR2: LNHDA, SQIVND (reference sequence).